This TCR beta chain was recovered during a study of cytomegalovirus exposure and HLA in healthy donors. This clone came up a few times. J lost 11 bases, V lost 3 bases, and 12 bases had no gene match. This CDR3 spans 14 amino acids. The germline CDR1 and CDR2 sequences are SGHDT and YYEEEE. In the PCR, 60 Vbeta and 13 Jbeta primers were used. Profiling relied on immunoSEQ multiplex PCR, and the TCRdb table lists in-frame clones only, not all of them. Of about 200,000 clones in the sample, 60% to 85% were seen once. The rearrangement uses TRBV5-6 and TRBJ1-2; 8 bases fit TRBD1. The sequence derives from a man between 35 and 55 years old in good health and CMV-seronegative. Sequenced sample: PBMCs. The CDR3 here is CASSSTGETMRYTF. The CDR3 DNA reads as TGTGCCAGCAGCTCGACAGGGGAAACTATGAGGTACACCTTC.